A single sample gave rise to the 9 T cell receptor beta chains below, sequenced in a study of Ad26.COV2.S vaccination and SARS-CoV-2 variants. The sample's treatment: roughly 19 received Ad26.COV2.S at low or high dose, single or two shots; 5 received placebo; per-sample allocation not given. Following the first vaccine or placebo injection, samples were taken on day 63. Only in-frame clones appear in the TCRdb table, and some are missing; sequencing was by immunoSEQ multiplex PCR. The sample records hundreds of thousands of clones, 89% being singletons. This specimen was peripheral blood, taken in a trial of Ad26.COV2.S vaccine versus placebo. Every receptor here comes from a person aged 18-65 years who received the Ad26.COV2.S COVID-19 vaccine or a placebo.

This clone has only one observation. V is TRBV7-2 and J is TRBJ1-2, with 10 bases fitting TRBD1. CDR1 is SGHTA and CDR2 is FQGNSA in the germline V gene. V shed 7 bases and J 2 bases; nucleotides not matched to a gene: 4. The CDR3 is 14 amino acids. CDR3 nucleotide sequence: TGTGCCAGCACCCCGGGACAGGGGAACTATGGCTACACCTTC. Its translation is CASTPGQGNYGYTF.

The V and J genes are TRBV27 and TRBJ2-7, with TRBD2 matching 11 bases. Per the germline V gene, CDR1 is MNHEY and CDR2 is SMNVEV (reference sequence). The CDR3 is made up of 16 amino acids. V lost 2 bases, J lost 6 bases, and 9 bases stayed unmatched. The DNA of the CDR3 is TGTGCCAGCAGTTTACTCCCTAGCGGGGGGATGGGCGAGCAGTACTTC. Residues: CASSLLPSGGMGEQYF.

V and J are TRBV11-2 and TRBJ2-3; no clear D. This CDR3 contains 12 residues. With 2 bases removed from V and 5 bases from J, the gap between germline ends came to 5 bases. CDR1 is SGHAT and CDR2 is FQNNGV in the germline V gene. The CDR3 reads CASSLSEDTQYF. The CDR3 bases are TGTGCCAGCAGCTTATCAGAAGATACGCAGTATTTT.

This clone is a singleton in its sample. The chain has TRBV13 and TRBJ1-1; the D is unclear. CDR1 PRHDT and CDR2 FYEKMQ come from the germline V gene (reference sequence). CDR3 length: 12 amino acids. V was clipped by 5 bases and J by 8 bases, with 12 bases between them. CDR3 sequence reads: CASSQTRIEAFF. The CDR3 bases are TGTGCCAGCAGCCAGACACGGATCGAAGCTTTCTTT.

The chain has TRBV14 and TRBJ2-3; no clear D gene. There are 13 residues in the CDR3. The germline V gene encodes CDR1 SGHDN and CDR2 FVKESK. V lost 4 bases to trimming and J lost 4 bases, with 9 bases between them. CDR3 region: CASSRNFPDTQYF. CDR3 sequence (DNA): TGTGCCAGCAGCCGCAACTTTCCAGATACGCAGTATTTT.

This chain connects TRBV30 to TRBJ1-1; 7 nucleotides align to TRBD1. Germline loops: CDR1 GTSNPN, CDR2 SVGIG (reference sequence). The CDR3 has 13 amino acids. With V trimmed by 8 bases and J by 5 bases, 11 bases remained unmatched. CDR3 nucleotide sequence: TGTGCCCAAACTTGGTGGGACAGTACTGAAGCTTTCTTT. Protein: CAQTWWDSTEAFF.

The genes are TRBV11-2 and TRBJ2-3; 9 bases are a match to TRBD2. The CDR3 length is 18 residues. V gave up 5 bases and J gave up 1 base; unmatched junction bases: 13. Germline V lookup: CDR1 SGHAT, CDR2 FQNNGV. Here the CDR3 reads CASSLGLAPLVGTDTQYF. Here the CDR3 DNA reads TGTGCCAGCAGCCTTGGACTAGCGCCCTTGGTGGGCACAGATACGCAGTATTTT.

This clone showed up just once. The CDR3 coding sequence is TGCGCCAGCAGCAACGAGGTCACAGATACGCAGTATTTT. The encoded protein is CASSNEVTDTQYF. The V call is TRBV5-1, the J call TRBJ2-3; D ambiguous. The CDR3 covers 13 residues. V lost 4 bases and J lost 2, with 8 bases in between. Germline V gene lookup returns CDR1 SGHRS and CDR2 YFSETQ.

This clone turned up a few times. The chain links TRBV18 to TRBJ2-3; TRBD2 aligns across 7 bases. The CDR3 runs 15 residues. Looked up from germline, CDR1 is KGHSH and CDR2 is LQKENI. Trimming removed 2 bases from V and 4 bases from J; junction bases left unmatched: 6. The CDR3, as DNA: TGTGCCAGCTCACCAAGGGCGGGAGAACCAGATACGCAGTATTTT. Translation: CASSPRAGEPDTQYF.